This is a list of T cell receptor beta chains from one sample in a study of blood T cell repertoires in COVID-19. The repertoire was sequenced with immunoSEQ multiplex PCR; TCRdb's copy has only in-frame clones and lacks some. The sample lists 250,000 to 300,000 clones; roughly 90% were seen once. The sequenced material came from PBMCs or T cells enriched from blood (not recorded which). These receptor sequences come from a woman aged 35 to 49 who had recovered from COVID-19. Each CDR3 is given with its conserved first and last residue. A D gene is named only where the DNA matches it firmly. Clone size is given for some rows only: seen once, a few or many times, or a class if the clone is expanded.

>TRBJ1-2|TRBV2|TRBD1|-
CASRRGTGDANYGYTF
TGTGCCAGCAGGAGAGGGACAGGGGACGCTAACTATGGCTACACCTTC
>TRBJ1-2|TRBV7-2|TRBD1|-
CASGRDRGRNGYTF
TGTGCCAGTGGGAGAGACAGGGGGCGAAATGGCTACACCTTC
>TRBJ1-1|TRBV28|-|few
CASRGRTAPWAFF
TGTGCCAGCAGGGGTCGGACAGCCCCGTGGGCTTTCTTT
>TRBJ2-5|TRBV6-5|TRBD2|-
CASKIAGGKETQYF
TGTGCCAGCAAGATAGCGGGGGGGAAGGAGACCCAGTACTTC
>TRBJ2-7|TRBV3-1/TRBV3-2|-|-
CASSQAQGTYEQYF
TGTGCCAGCAGCCAAGCCCAGGGTACCTACGAGCAGTACTTC
>TRBJ1-6|TRBV6-5|-|-
CASSYTRVDNSPLHF
TGTGCCAGCAGTTACACCAGGGTCGATAATTCACCCCTCCACTTT
>TRBJ2-1|TRBV7-9|-|-
CASSLDWGRVHNEQFF
TGTGCCAGCAGCTTAGATTGGGGGCGGGTCCACAATGAGCAGTTCTTC
>TRBJ1-4|TRBV7-2|-|once
CASSLLGGSVNEKLFF
TGTGCCAGCAGCTTATTGGGGGGGAGTGTAAATGAAAAACTGTTTTTT
>TRBJ1-2|TRBV7-9|TRBD1|-
CASSFRDRGGYGYTF
TGTGCCAGCAGCTTCCGGGACAGGGGAGGCTATGGCTACACCTTC
>TRBJ1-1|TRBV2|-|-
CASSEDHNTEAFF
TGTGCCAGCAGCGAAGATCATAACACTGAAGCTTTCTTT
>TRBJ1-6|TRBV3-1/TRBV3-2|TRBD1|-
CASSHQGTGLNSPLHF
TGTGCCAGCAGCCATCAAGGGACAGGACTAAATTCACCCCTCCACTTT
>TRBJ1-1|TRBV6-5|-|-
CASKWEGWNTEAFF
TGTGCCAGCAAATGGGAGGGCTGGAACACTGAAGCTTTCTTT